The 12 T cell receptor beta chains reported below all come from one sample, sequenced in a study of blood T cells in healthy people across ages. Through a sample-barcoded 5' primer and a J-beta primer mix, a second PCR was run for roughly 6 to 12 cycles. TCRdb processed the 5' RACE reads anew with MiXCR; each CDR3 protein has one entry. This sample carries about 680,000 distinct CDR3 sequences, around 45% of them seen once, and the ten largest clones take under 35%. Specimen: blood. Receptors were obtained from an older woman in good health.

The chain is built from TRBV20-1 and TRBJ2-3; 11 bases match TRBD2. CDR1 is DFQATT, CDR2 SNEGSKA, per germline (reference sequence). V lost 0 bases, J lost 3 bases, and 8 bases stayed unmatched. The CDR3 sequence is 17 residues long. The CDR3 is CSARDLKTSGITDTQYF. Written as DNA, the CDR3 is TGCAGTGCTAGAGATTTAAAGACTAGCGGGATAACAGATACGCAGTATTTT.

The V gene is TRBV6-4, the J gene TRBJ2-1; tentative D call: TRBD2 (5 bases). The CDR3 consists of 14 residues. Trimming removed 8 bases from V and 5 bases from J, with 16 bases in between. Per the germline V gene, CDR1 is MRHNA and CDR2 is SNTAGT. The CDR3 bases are TGTGCCAGCCGTTCCAGCGGAGACCACAATGAGCAGTTCTTC. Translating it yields CASRSSGDHNEQFF.

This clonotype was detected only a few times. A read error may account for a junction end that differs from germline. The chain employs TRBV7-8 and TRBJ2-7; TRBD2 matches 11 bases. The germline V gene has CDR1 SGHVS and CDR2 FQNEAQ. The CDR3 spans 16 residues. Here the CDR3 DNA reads TGTGCCGGCAGCCCCACCGGGACTAGCGGACCCTACGAGCAGTACTTC. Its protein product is CAGSPTGTSGPYEQYF.

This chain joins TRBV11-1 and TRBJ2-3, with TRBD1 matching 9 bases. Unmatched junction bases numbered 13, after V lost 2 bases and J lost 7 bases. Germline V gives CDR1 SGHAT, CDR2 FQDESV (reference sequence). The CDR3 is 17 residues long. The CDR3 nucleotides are TGTGCCAGCAGCTTACCGGGCGCCGGGACAGGGTCCCATACGCAGTATTTT. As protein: CASSLPGAGTGSHTQYF. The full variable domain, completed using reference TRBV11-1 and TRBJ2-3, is EAEVAQSPRYKITEKSQAVAFWCDPISGHATLYWYRQILGQGPELLVQFQDESVVDDSQLPKDRFSAERLKGVDSTLKIQPAELGDSAMYLCASSLPGAGTGSHTQYFGPGTRLTVL.

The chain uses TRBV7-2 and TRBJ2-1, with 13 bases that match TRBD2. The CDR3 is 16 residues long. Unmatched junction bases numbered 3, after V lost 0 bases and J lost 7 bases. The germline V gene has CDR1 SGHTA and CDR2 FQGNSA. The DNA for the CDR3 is TGTGCCAGCAGCTTAGCGGGGACTAGCGGGACTAATGAGCAGTTCTTC. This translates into CASSLAGTSGTNEQFF.

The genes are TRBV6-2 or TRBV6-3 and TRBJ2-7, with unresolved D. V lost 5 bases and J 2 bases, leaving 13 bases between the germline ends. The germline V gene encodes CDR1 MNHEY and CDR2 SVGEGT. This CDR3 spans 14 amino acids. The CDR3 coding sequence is TGTGCCAGCAGTCAAGACACCGGGCCCTACGAGCAGTACTTC. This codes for CASSQDTGPYEQYF.

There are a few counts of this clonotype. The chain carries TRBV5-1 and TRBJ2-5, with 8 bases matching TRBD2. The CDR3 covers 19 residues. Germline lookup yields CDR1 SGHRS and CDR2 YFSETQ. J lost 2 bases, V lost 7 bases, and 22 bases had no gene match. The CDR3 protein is CASRSGIAGPGGGQETQYF. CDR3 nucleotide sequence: TGCGCCAGCCGATCCGGGATAGCGGGACCCGGGGGGGGTCAAGAGACCCAGTACTTC. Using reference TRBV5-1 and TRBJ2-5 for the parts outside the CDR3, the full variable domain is KAGVTQTPRYLIKTRGQQVTLSCSPISGHRSVSWYQQTPGQGLQFLFEYFSETQRNKGNFPGRFSGRQFSNSRSEMNVSTLELGDSALYLCASRSGIAGPGGGQETQYFGPGTRLLVL.

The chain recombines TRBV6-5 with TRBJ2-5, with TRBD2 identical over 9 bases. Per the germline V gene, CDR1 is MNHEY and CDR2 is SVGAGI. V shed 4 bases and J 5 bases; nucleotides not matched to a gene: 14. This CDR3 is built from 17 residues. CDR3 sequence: CASSSTSGGHIWETQYF. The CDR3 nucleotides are TGTGCCAGCAGTTCCACAAGCGGGGGGCATATTTGGGAGACCCAGTACTTC.

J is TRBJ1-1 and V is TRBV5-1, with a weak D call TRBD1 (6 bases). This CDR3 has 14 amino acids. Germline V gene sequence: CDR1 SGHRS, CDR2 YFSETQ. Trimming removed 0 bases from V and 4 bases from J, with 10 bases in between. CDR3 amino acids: CASSLDRVVTEAFF. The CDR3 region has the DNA TGCGCCAGCAGCTTGGACAGGGTGGTCACTGAAGCTTTCTTT.

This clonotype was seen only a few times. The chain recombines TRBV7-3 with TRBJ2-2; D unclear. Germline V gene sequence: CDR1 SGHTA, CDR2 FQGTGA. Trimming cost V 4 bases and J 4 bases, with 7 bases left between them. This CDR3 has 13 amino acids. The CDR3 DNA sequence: TGTGCCAGCAGCTCAGTCCGCACCGGGGAGCTGTTTTTT. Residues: CASSSVRTGELFF.

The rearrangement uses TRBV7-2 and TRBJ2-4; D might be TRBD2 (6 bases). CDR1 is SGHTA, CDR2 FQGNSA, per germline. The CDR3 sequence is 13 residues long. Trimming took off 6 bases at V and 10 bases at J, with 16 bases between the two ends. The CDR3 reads CASSPLADSIQYF. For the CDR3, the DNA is TGTGCCAGCAGTCCCTTAGCGGATTCTATTCAGTACTTC.

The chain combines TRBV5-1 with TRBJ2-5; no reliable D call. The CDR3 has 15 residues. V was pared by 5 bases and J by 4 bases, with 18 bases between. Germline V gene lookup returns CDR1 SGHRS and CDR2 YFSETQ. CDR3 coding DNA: TGCGCCAGCAGGGAAGGACGGCCGAGGCGAGAGACCCAGTACTTC. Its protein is CASREGRPRRETQYF.